What follows are 29 T cell receptor beta chains derived from one specimen sequenced in a study of CD8 T cells in Susac syndrome. The RNA, about 0.45 to 1 ug, was put through reverse transcription using random hexamers. TCRdb re-called the immunoSEQ multiplex PCR reads with MiXCR, one entry per CDR3 protein. The sample lists 200,000 or so distinct CDR3 sequences, around nine tenths occurring once. What was sequenced was CD8+ T cells from PBMCs. These receptors were obtained from a human donor with multiple sclerosis.

The genes are TRBV4-1 and TRBJ2-1, with D maybe TRBD2 (5 bases). The V and J ends lost 1 base and 6 bases respectively, with 19 bases between them. The length of the CDR3 is 17 residues. Per the germline V gene, CDR1 is MGHRA and CDR2 is YSYEKL. CDR3 loop: CASSQGPLATLGNEQFF. CDR3 sequence (DNA): TGCGCCAGCAGCCAAGGACCTCTAGCCACTTTGGGCAATGAGCAGTTCTTC.

The V and J genes are TRBV21-1 and TRBJ2-1; whether TRBD2, the table's D call, matches the DNA was not checked. TRBV21-1 is marked as a pseudogene. The CDR3 covers 14 residues. The CDR3 here is CASSTGTRLDEQFF. CDR3 in DNA: TGTGCCAGCAGCACCGGGACTAGACTCGATGAGCAGTTCTTC.

V is TRBV27 and J is TRBJ2-2, with 8 bases identical to TRBD1. V lost 4 bases, J lost 5 bases, and 9 bases stayed unmatched. Germline assignment: CDR1 MNHEY and CDR2 SMNVEV (reference sequence). The CDR3 consists of 16 residues. The DNA of the CDR3 is TGTGCCAGCAGTTCTCAAGACCGACAGGGGACCGGGGAGCTGTTTTTT. This encodes CASSSQDRQGTGELFF.

This rearrangement joins TRBV19 to TRBJ1-3; D call uncertain. The germline gives CDR1 LNHDA, CDR2 SQIVND (reference sequence). CDR3 length: 13 amino acids. Trimming pared 6 bases from V and 0 bases from J, leaving 6 bases between. The CDR3 coding sequence is TGTGCCAGTAGCATAAACTCTGGAAACACCATATATTTT. It translates to CASSINSGNTIYF. The full variable domain, in which reference TRBV19 and TRBJ1-3 provide the parts outside the CDR3, is DGGITQSPKYLFRKEGQNVTLSCEQNLNHDAMYWYRQDPGQGLRLIYYSQIVNDFQKGDIAEGYSVSREKKESFPLTVTSAQKNPTAFYLCASSINSGNTIYFGEGSWLTVV.

The V call is TRBV4-3, the J call TRBJ1-1; D call uncertain. This CDR3 region has 13 residues. The germline V gene has CDR1 LGHNA and CDR2 YSLEER. The V end was cut by 3 bases, the J end by 4 bases, with 9 bases between. The CDR3 loop reads CASSHGVGTEAFF. CDR3 nucleotide sequence: TGCGCCAGCAGCCACGGGGTGGGCACTGAAGCTTTCTTT.

The chain employs TRBV9 and TRBJ1-4; 9 nucleotides line up with TRBD1. V was pared by 3 bases and J by 5 bases, with 5 bases of the junction left unmatched. The germline CDR1 and CDR2 sequences are SGDLS and YYNGEE. The CDR3 covers 15 residues. For the CDR3, the DNA is TGTGCCAGCAGCGCGAGCGGGACAGGGAATGAAAAACTGTTTTTT. It specifies CASSASGTGNEKLFF.

This chain joins TRBV2 and TRBJ2-4; D may be TRBD2 (6 bases). V was trimmed by 2 bases and J by 3 bases, leaving 8 bases between them. Looked up from germline, CDR1 is SNHLY and CDR2 is FYNNEI. The CDR3 contains 14 residues. The CDR3 region is CASSESGVKNIQYF. The CDR3 region has the DNA TGTGCCAGCAGTGAATCGGGGGTCAAAAACATTCAGTACTTC.

V and J are TRBV6-2 or TRBV6-3 and TRBJ2-7; 7 bases agree with TRBD2. Trimming removed 2 bases from V and 4 bases from J; junction bases left unmatched: 8. The V gene's germline CDR1 is MNHEY and CDR2 SVGEGT. CDR3 size: 15 residues. CDR3 amino acids: CASSYRLVGRYEQYF. The CDR3 region has the DNA TGTGCCAGCAGTTACCGGTTGGTCGGGAGGTACGAGCAGTACTTC.

This clonotype was counted a few times. The chain employs TRBV11-2 and TRBJ2-1; 15 bases map to TRBD2. Germline assignment: CDR1 SGHAT and CDR2 FQNNGV. This CDR3 is 14 amino acids long. V gave up 5 bases and J gave up 9 bases; unmatched junction bases: 2. This CDR3 is CASSRTSGRGEQFF. The CDR3 bases are TGTGCCAGCAGCCGGACTAGCGGGAGGGGTGAGCAGTTCTTC.

This chain links TRBV19 with TRBJ2-1; TRBD2 matches at 11 bases. The V segment lost 4 bases and the J segment 0 bases; nucleotides outside the gene matches: 5. The CDR3 has 17 amino acids. Germline CDR1 is LNHDA and CDR2 is SQIVND (reference sequence). The DNA for the CDR3 is TGTGCCAGTAGTAGCCGACTAGCGGGGAGCTCCTACAATGAGCAGTTCTTC. It translates to CASSSRLAGSSYNEQFF.

The chain is built from TRBV7-9 and TRBJ1-4; TRBD1 is a possible D gene (5 bases). The CDR3 spans 17 residues. V was pared by 2 bases and J by 0 bases, with 13 bases between. The germline V gene encodes CDR1 SEHNR and CDR2 FQNEAQ (reference sequence). In DNA form, the CDR3 reads TGTGCCAGCAGCTTAAAGCGGGGGTCTGCAACTAATGAAAAACTGTTTTTT. Its protein is CASSLKRGSATNEKLFF.

V usage is TRBV29-1 and J usage is TRBJ2-2, with D possibly being TRBD1 or TRBD2 (7 bases each). This CDR3 is built from 13 residues. CDR1 is SQVTM and CDR2 is ANQGSEA in the germline V gene. The ends were cut back, 7 bases at V and 6 bases at J, with 15 bases in the middle. As DNA, the CDR3 is TGCAGCGGGGGACCAGGGGGGGCCGGGGAGCTGTTTTTT. Amino acid sequence: CSGGPGGAGELFF.

The rearrangement joins TRBV7-3 to TRBJ2-1; D perhaps matches TRBD1 (6 bases). In germline, CDR1 is SGHTA, CDR2 FQGTGA. This CDR3 region has 14 residues. V was cut by 4 bases and J by 5 bases, with 12 bases left in between. This CDR3 is CASSSTGSHNEQFF. CDR3 bases: TGTGCCAGCAGCTCTACAGGGTCCCACAATGAGCAGTTCTTC.

This chain links TRBV20-1 with TRBJ1-2; tentatively, D is TRBD1 (5 bases). This CDR3 is 12 amino acids long. V was trimmed by 0 bases and J by 10 bases, leaving 12 bases between them. Per the germline V gene, CDR1 is DFQATT and CDR2 is SNEGSKA (reference sequence). The CDR3 reads CSARDVGHDYTF. The CDR3 nucleotides read TGCAGTGCTAGAGATGTCGGACATGACTACACCTTC.

This rearrangement joins TRBV15 to TRBJ2-1; D call uncertain. This CDR3 contains 17 residues. V lost 8 bases to trimming and J lost 6 bases, with 26 bases between them. Germline V gene data show CDR1 as LNHNV and CDR2 as YYDKDF (reference sequence). CDR3 amino acids: CATAARVSARKVNEQFF. The CDR3 DNA follows: TGTGCCACCGCAGCAAGGGTCAGCGCACGCAAGGTCAATGAGCAGTTCTTC.

This rearrangement joins TRBV9 to TRBJ2-2; 8 bases align to TRBD2. CDR3 length equals 19 residues. CDR1 is SGDLS and CDR2 is YYNGEE in the germline V gene. V lost 4 bases and J lost 1; bases outside the gene matches: 15. The DNA for the CDR3 is TGTGCCAGCAGCCCCAAATCGGGGGGGCTAGCTATGAACACCGGGGAGCTGTTTTTT. Its translation is CASSPKSGGLAMNTGELFF. The variable domain in full, with the rest retrieved from reference TRBV9 and TRBJ2-2, is DSGVTQTPKHLITATGQRVTLRCSPRSGDLSVYWYQQSLDQGLQFLIQYYNGEERAKGNILERFSAQQFPDLHSELNLSSLELGDSALYFCASSPKSGGLAMNTGELFFGEGSRLTVL.

The chain employs TRBV7-9 and TRBJ2-5; 10 nucleotides align to TRBD2. This CDR3 comprises 16 residues. Germline V lookup: CDR1 SEHNR, CDR2 FQNEAQ (reference sequence). Germline trimming cut 3 bases from V and 4 bases from J; bases unmatched to any gene: 8. This CDR3 is CASSFVSGRAAETQYF. CDR3 bases: TGTGCCAGCAGCTTTGTGAGCGGGAGGGCCGCAGAGACCCAGTACTTC.

The chain combines TRBV30 with TRBJ2-2; D call uncertain. Between the trimmed V and J ends, which lost 0 bases and 2 bases, there was a span of 4 bases. Germline lookup yields CDR1 GTSNPN and CDR2 SVGIG (reference sequence). CDR3 size: 13 residues. As DNA, the CDR3 is TGTGCCTGGAGTGTGGGAAACACCGGGGAGCTGTTTTTT. Translation: CAWSVGNTGELFF.

The genes are TRBV5-1 and TRBJ2-5; 9 bases align to TRBD2. Germline loops: CDR1 SGHRS, CDR2 YFSETQ. The V and J ends lost 2 bases and 5 bases, in that order; junction bases with no gene match: 22. This CDR3 has 20 amino acids. This CDR3 reads CASSFFPPRGGRETEETQYF. Here the CDR3 DNA reads TGCGCCAGCAGCTTTTTTCCCCCACGTGGCGGGAGGGAGACCGAGGAGACCCAGTACTTC.

The gene calls are TRBV6-2 or TRBV6-3 and TRBJ2-7; D is perhaps TRBD1 or TRBD2 (5 bases each). CDR3 length: 13 residues. Per germline, CDR1 MNHEY and CDR2 SVGEGT. With 5 bases removed from V and 2 bases from J, the gap between germline ends came to 10 bases. The CDR3 protein is CASSRDPAYEQYF. As DNA, the CDR3 is TGTGCCAGCAGTCGGGACCCAGCCTACGAGCAGTACTTC.

J is TRBJ2-5 and V is TRBV9, with 12 bases that match TRBD2. Looked up from germline, CDR1 is SGDLS and CDR2 is YYNGEE. The CDR3 spans 15 residues. The V segment lost 4 bases and the J segment 2 bases; nucleotides outside the gene matches: 3. Here the CDR3 reads CASSRTSGAQETQYF. The CDR3 coding sequence is TGTGCCAGCAGCCGGACTAGCGGGGCTCAAGAGACCCAGTACTTC. Complete variable domain (other parts from reference TRBV9 and TRBJ2-5): DSGVTQTPKHLITATGQRVTLRCSPRSGDLSVYWYQQSLDQGLQFLIQYYNGEERAKGNILERFSAQQFPDLHSELNLSSLELGDSALYFCASSRTSGAQETQYFGPGTRLLVL.

This chain joins TRBV20-1 and TRBJ2-1, with a possible D match to TRBD2 (6 bases). Germline CDR1 and CDR2: DFQATT and SNEGSKA (reference sequence). The CDR3 runs 13 residues. V was clipped by 7 bases and J by 0 bases, with 10 bases between them. CDR3 bases: TGCAGTGTGCGGGGAAGCTCCTACAATGAGCAGTTCTTC. It yields the protein CSVRGSSYNEQFF.

The rearrangement links TRBV9 to TRBJ1-2; D call uncertain. The CDR3 spans 13 residues. Germline V CDR1 and CDR2: SGDLS, YYNGEE. Deletions cut 2 bases from V and 3 bases from J, with 8 bases between. CDR3: CASSVTSDYGYTF. DNA for the CDR3: TGTGCCAGCAGCGTGACGTCTGACTATGGCTACACCTTC.

The rearrangement links TRBV9 to TRBJ2-1; the D gene is possibly TRBD2 (6 bases). The germline gives CDR1 SGDLS, CDR2 YYNGEE. The germline V and J ends were trimmed by 0 bases and 0 bases, with 13 bases remaining between them. The CDR3 is made up of 17 amino acids. DNA for the CDR3: TGTGCCAGCAGCGTAGCTTCAGGGACTGGCTCCTACAATGAGCAGTTCTTC. Its translation is CASSVASGTGSYNEQFF.

V usage is TRBV2 and J usage is TRBJ2-7; the D is unclear. This CDR3 contains 16 residues. The germline V gene has CDR1 SNHLY and CDR2 FYNNEI. V was clipped by 1 base and J by 4 bases, with 17 bases between them. The CDR3 spells CASSEGQGDLFYEQYF. CDR3 sequence (DNA): TGTGCCAGCAGTGAAGGACAAGGTGATTTATTTTACGAGCAGTACTTC.

This chain connects TRBV7-8 to TRBJ2-3, with 11 bases aligning to TRBD2. Germline CDR1 SGHVS, CDR2 FQNEAQ. The CDR3 spans 21 residues. The V and J ends lost 1 base and 2 bases, in that order; junction bases with no gene match: 17. The CDR3 is CASSLGFRLSGRAGDTDTQYF. CDR3 coding DNA: TGTGCCAGCAGCTTAGGATTCCGCCTTAGCGGGAGGGCCGGGGACACAGATACGCAGTATTTT.

This chain uses TRBV9 with TRBJ2-1; 7 bases fit TRBD2. Trimming at V came to 0 bases and at J to 5 bases, leaving 5 bases not matched to a gene. The CDR3 loop spans 15 amino acids. The germline V gene has CDR1 SGDLS and CDR2 YYNGEE. The CDR3 spells CASSVEASGHNEQFF. For the CDR3, the DNA is TGTGCCAGCAGCGTAGAGGCTAGCGGCCACAATGAGCAGTTCTTC. The full variable domain, with the rest looked up from reference TRBV9 and TRBJ2-1, is DSGVTQTPKHLITATGQRVTLRCSPRSGDLSVYWYQQSLDQGLQFLIQYYNGEERAKGNILERFSAQQFPDLHSELNLSSLELGDSALYFCASSVEASGHNEQFFGPGTRLTVL.

The genes are TRBV12-3 or TRBV12-4 and TRBJ2-2; maybe TRBD2 (5 bases). This CDR3 is 15 amino acids long. V lost 8 bases to trimming and J lost 7 bases, with 20 bases between them. CDR3 protein: CASVPSTHPFGELFF. The CDR3 DNA reads TGTGCCAGCGTACCTAGCACTCACCCTTTCGGGGAGCTGTTTTTT.

The gene calls are TRBV9 and TRBJ2-1; TRBD1 matches at 7 bases. The junction had 10 bases not matched to a gene; V was cut back by 5 bases and J by 5 bases. The germline V gene has CDR1 SGDLS and CDR2 YYNGEE. The CDR3 loop spans 15 amino acids. CDR3 sequence reads: CASSQYRGPHNEQFF. CDR3 nucleotide sequence: TGTGCCAGCAGTCAGTACAGGGGCCCTCACAATGAGCAGTTCTTC.